This TCR beta chain was recovered during a study of cytomegalovirus exposure and HLA in healthy donors. Study-wide points: Presence/absence analyses assumed roughly uniform sequencing depth across donors.

Comment on this clone: Its antigen is not identified.

The PCR contained 60 Vbeta and 13 Jbeta primers. Assay used: immunoSEQ multiplex PCR; TCRdb lists only in-frame clones, some missing. The repertoire includes over 150,000 clones, 82% of them detected once, and approximately 11% sits in the top ten. V lost 0 bases and J lost 5, with 8 bases in between. Per germline, CDR1 MNHNY and CDR2 SVGAGI (reference sequence). The CDR3 extends over 14 amino acids. This chain links TRBV6-6 with TRBJ1-5; D is uncertain. The sequenced material came from PBMCs. This clonotype was sampled from a man aged 50-60 years in good health and CMV-seropositive. CDR3 loop: CASSYSKTDQPQHF. Here the CDR3 DNA reads TGTGCCAGCAGTTACTCGAAAACAGATCAGCCCCAGCATTTT.